The 6 T cell receptor beta chains in this list originate from one sample, sequenced in a study of monozygotic twins with cystic fibrosis. This table comes from immunoSEQ multiplex PCR, and its TCRdb copy is limited to in-frame clones, with some not included. The sample holds nearly 25,000 clones; about 91% are singletons and the top ten take 0.29%. The sequenced sample consisted of blood. These receptors were obtained from a girl aged 2 to 9 with cystic fibrosis.

This chain joins TRBV9 and TRBJ2-3; 7 bases are a match to TRBD1. Germline V gene lookup returns CDR1 SGDLS and CDR2 YYNGEE. V lost 0 bases to trimming and J lost 5 bases; unmatched junction nucleotides: 12. The CDR3 length is 17 residues. The CDR3 DNA follows: TGTGCCAGCAGCGTAGATGGGGGACAGAAATACGAAGATACGCAGTATTTT. Amino acids: CASSVDGGQKYEDTQYF.

V is TRBV6-5 and J is TRBJ1-2, with D possibly being TRBD1 (5 bases). Germline values: CDR1 MNHEY, CDR2 SVGAGI. V lost 7 bases to trimming and J lost 0 bases, with 12 bases between them. This CDR3 region has 14 residues. The CDR3 DNA sequence: TGTGCCAGCACCCCCGGGGCGCCTAACTATGGCTACACCTTC. Its translation is CASTPGAPNYGYTF.

This clone was detected once. The rearrangement uses TRBV30 and TRBJ2-7; 9 bases are shared with TRBD1. Germline-derived CDR1 and CDR2 are GTSNPN and SVGIG (reference sequence). The CDR3 runs 12 residues. Trimming at V came to 8 bases and at J to 3 bases, leaving 5 bases not matched to a gene. The DNA of the CDR3 is TGTGCCGGGGGACAGGGTTTCTACGAGCAGTACTTC. This translates into CAGGQGFYEQYF.

V and J are TRBV14 and TRBJ1-1, with D hard to call. CDR1 and CDR2 from the germline V gene are SGHDN and FVKESK. This CDR3 contains 16 residues. Trimming took off 1 base at V and 3 bases at J, with 15 bases between the two ends. CDR3: CASSQGSGRRDTEAFF. The CDR3 DNA reads as TGTGCCAGCAGCCAAGGCTCGGGCAGGAGAGACACTGAAGCTTTCTTT.

V is TRBV9 and J is TRBJ1-2; D is undetermined. The CDR3 runs to 13 residues. Germline CDR1 SGDLS, CDR2 YYNGEE. The V gene lost 0 bases and the J gene lost 7 bases, with 10 bases spanning the gap. This CDR3 is CASSVGGPRGYTF. CDR3 bases: TGTGCCAGCAGCGTAGGAGGTCCTCGTGGCTACACCTTC.

This chain links TRBV7-2 with TRBJ2-7; maybe TRBD1 (5 bases). The CDR3 length is 16 residues. V was shortened by 1 base and J by 6 bases, with 19 bases between the two germline ends. Germline CDR1 is SGHTA and CDR2 is FQGNSA. The DNA of the CDR3 is TGTGCCAGCAGCTTAGAGGTCGCGACAGCCCTAGGCGAGCAGTACTTC. This codes for CASSLEVATALGEQYF.